Each of the 28 T cell receptor beta chains below was sequenced from the same sample in a study of vaccination and CD4 T cells after COVID-19. Cultured CD4+ T-cell DNA underwent Oncomine TCR Beta short-read sequencing. MiXCR was run by TCRdb on the PCR reads, yielding one entry per CDR3 protein. Among just under 20,000 distinct CDR3 sequences listed, 45% to 50% were seen once. These TCRs' antigens remain unknown. Documented treatment: approximately 10-day PBMC culture with coronavirus spike peptide pools or control peptides (ViraFEST assay). The sample was cultured CD4+ T cells from blood. These receptors were taken from a human donor with COVID-19.

The CDR3 DNA is TGTGCCAGCAGTTTCAACGGGATCACGAATGAAAAACTGTTTTTT. As protein: CASSFNGITNEKLFF. The V gene is TRBV6-5, the J gene TRBJ1-4; D is unclear. This CDR3 region has 15 residues. V shed 4 bases and J shed 5 bases, with 14 bases lying between them. Germline V gene sequence: CDR1 MNHEY, CDR2 SVGAGI.

This clonotype was picked up a small number of times. The chain carries TRBV20-1 and TRBJ2-2, with D perhaps matching TRBD1 or TRBD2 (5 bases each). Per germline, CDR1 DFQATT and CDR2 SNEGSKA (reference sequence). V lost 1 base and J 1 base, leaving 10 bases between the germline ends. This CDR3 has 15 residues. The CDR3 protein is CSARGDGLNTGELFF. CDR3 in DNA: TGCAGTGCTAGAGGGGACGGCCTGAACACCGGGGAGCTGTTTTTT.

The CDR3 loop reads CASSRAGTRETQYF. The CDR3 coding sequence is TGTGCCAGCAGCAGGGCAGGGACTCGAGAGACCCAGTACTTC. V is TRBV6-1 and J is TRBJ2-4; the D gene is possibly TRBD2 (6 bases). The assigned J gene may be wrong: the sequence end matches TRBJ2-5 better. Germline V CDR1 and CDR2: MNHNS, SASEGT. CDR3 length: 14 residues.

The chain uses TRBV11-3 and TRBJ2-3; a possible D gene is TRBD1 (6 bases). CDR3 size: 14 residues. Germline V gene data show CDR1 as SGHNT and CDR2 as YENEEA. With 4 bases removed from V and 0 bases from J, the gap between germline ends came to 8 bases. As DNA, the CDR3 is TGTGCCAGCAGCTCAGGGGTCAGCACAGATACGCAGTATTTT. Amino acids: CASSSGVSTDTQYF.

This clonotype came up a few times. The chain is built from TRBV7-2 and TRBJ1-5, with 7 bases identical to TRBD1. Trimming cost V 1 base and J 3 bases; bases outside gene matches: 3. Germline V gene sequence: CDR1 SGHTA, CDR2 FQGNSA. The CDR3 contains 15 residues. The CDR3 sequence is CASSLGGQTNQPQHF. As DNA, the CDR3 is TGTGCCAGCAGCTTAGGGGGACAGACCAATCAGCCCCAGCATTTT.

This CDR3 reads CASSLQGSSYNEQFF. CDR3 nucleotides: TGTGCCAGCAGCCTACAGGGGAGCTCCTACAATGAGCAGTTCTTC. This chain uses TRBV6-1 with TRBJ2-1; 7 nucleotides align to TRBD1. CDR1 and CDR2 (germline): MNHNS, SASEGT. The CDR3 totals 15 residues. Germline trimming cut 6 bases from V and 0 bases from J; bases unmatched to any gene: 5.

The DNA of the CDR3 is TGTGCCAGTATGGGAGGAAATTGGGGGGAGCTGTTTTTT. This translates into CASMGGNWGELFF. The chain uses TRBV19 and TRBJ2-2; maybe TRBD2 (6 bases). The length of the CDR3 is 13 residues. V lost 7 bases and J lost 8, with 14 bases in between. CDR1 is LNHDA and CDR2 is SQIVND in the germline V gene (reference sequence).

The CDR3 DNA follows: TGTGCCAGCAGCCCCCAGGGACCCCCCTTGTATGAGCAGTTCTTC. Protein product: CASSPQGPPLYEQFF. The chain employs TRBV7-2 and TRBJ2-1; D possibly matches TRBD1 or TRBD2 (5 bases each). Germline V gene data show CDR1 as SGHTA and CDR2 as FQGNSA. The CDR3 loop spans 15 amino acids. Trimming pared 5 bases from V and 8 bases from J, leaving 19 bases between.

CDR3 nucleotide sequence: TGCAGCGTTGAACACAGGTACACAGATACGCAGTATTTT. Protein product: CSVEHRYTDTQYF. This chain links TRBV29-1 with TRBJ2-3; D perhaps matches TRBD1 (5 bases). CDR1 is SQVTM, CDR2 ANQGSEA, per germline. CDR3 length: 13 amino acids. Trimming shortened V by 2 bases and J by 2 bases, and 8 bases separated the two germline ends.

The sample holds a few counts of this clonotype. V usage is TRBV9 and J usage is TRBJ1-1, with D possibly being TRBD1 (6 bases). The CDR3 runs to 13 residues. CDR1 is SGDLS and CDR2 is YYNGEE in the germline V gene. V shed 0 bases and J shed 6 bases, with 9 bases lying between them. The CDR3 spells CASSVGRTAEAFF. The CDR3 nucleotides are TGTGCCAGCAGCGTAGGGAGGACAGCTGAAGCTTTCTTT.

This clonotype was counted a few times. The rearrangement links TRBV7-8 to TRBJ1-2; possibly TRBD1 for D (6 bases). The ends were cut back, 11 bases at V and 4 bases at J, with 14 bases in the middle. The germline gives CDR1 SGHVS, CDR2 FQNEAQ. The CDR3 has 12 residues. The CDR3 DNA reads TGTGCCTGGGGGCCAGGAGGCTATGGCTACACCTTC. It specifies CAWGPGGYGYTF.

The chain couples TRBV20-1 to TRBJ2-1; 8 nucleotides align to TRBD2. CDR3 size: 15 residues. J lost 0 bases, V lost 4 bases, and 5 bases had no gene match. Looked up from germline, CDR1 is DFQATT and CDR2 is SNEGSKA (reference sequence). Written as DNA, the CDR3 is TGCAGTGCTACATTCAGCGGGGGCTCCTACAATGAGCAGTTCTTC. It is translated as CSATFSGGSYNEQFF.

The chain joins TRBV30 to TRBJ2-7, with TRBD1 identical over 9 bases. J gave up 9 bases and V 7 bases, and 16 bases lay outside the gene matches. CDR1 and CDR2 from the germline V gene are GTSNPN and SVGIG (reference sequence). CDR3 length equals 14 residues. CDR3: CASRDGQGWKGQYF. CDR3 bases: TGTGCCTCTCGAGACGGACAGGGGTGGAAGGGGCAGTACTTC.

The chain combines TRBV7-2 with TRBJ1-4, with TRBD1 matching over 8 bases. The length of the CDR3 is 14 residues. V shed 3 bases and J 5 bases; nucleotides not matched to a gene: 2. Germline lookup yields CDR1 SGHTA and CDR2 FQGNSA. DNA of the CDR3: TGTGCCAGCAGCTTGGGACAGGCCAATGAAAAACTGTTTTTT. Protein sequence: CASSLGQANEKLFF.

This clonotype showed up just a few times. The chain joins TRBV6-1 to TRBJ2-5; 7 bases fit TRBD1. The junction had 8 bases not matched to a gene; V was cut back by 6 bases and J by 7 bases. The germline V gene encodes CDR1 MNHNS and CDR2 SASEGT. The CDR3 is made up of 13 amino acids. CDR3 DNA sequence: TGTGCCAGCAGGTCTGGGACAGTGGGGACCCAGTACTTC. It encodes CASRSGTVGTQYF.

The chain combines TRBV6-1 with TRBJ1-3; D call uncertain. V lost 4 bases to trimming and J lost 0 bases, with 13 bases between them. This CDR3 has 16 residues. The germline CDR1 and CDR2 sequences are MNHNS and SASEGT. The CDR3 nucleotides are TGTGCCAGCAGTGCAGGATCCTTAGCCTCTGGAAACACCATATATTTT. Translating it yields CASSAGSLASGNTIYF.

This clonotype was observed a few times. This chain links TRBV21-1 with TRBJ1-1. TRBV21-1 is flagged as a pseudogene. The length of the CDR3 is 15 residues. This CDR3 reads CASSNYQRMNTEAFF. The CDR3 DNA is TGTGCCAGCAGCAATTATCAACGAATGAACACTGAAGCTTTCTTT.

This clonotype showed up just a few times. The gene calls are TRBV6-5 and TRBJ1-2, with unresolved D. From germline, CDR1 is MNHEY and CDR2 SVGAGI. V lost 3 bases and J lost 0, with 23 bases in between. The CDR3 totals 19 residues. The CDR3 nucleotides are TGTGCCAGCAGTTATGGGCAGCCCCAACTCTACTCCACTAACTATGGCTACACCTTC. Translated: CASSYGQPQLYSTNYGYTF.

V gene TRBV6-1 combines with J gene TRBJ2-7, with D possibly matching TRBD2 (6 bases). The CDR3 extends over 14 amino acids. Germline CDR1 MNHNS, CDR2 SASEGT. V dropped 7 bases and J dropped 2 bases, with 15 bases sitting between them. The CDR3, as DNA: TGTGCCAGCACCACCCCAGGAGGGGCCTACGAGCAGTACTTC. Protein: CASTTPGGAYEQYF.

The gene calls are TRBV6-1 and TRBJ1-1; D not resolved. V lost 7 bases and J lost 4, with 13 bases in between. The CDR3 spans 13 residues. The V gene's germline CDR1 is MNHNS and CDR2 SASEGT. CDR3 coding DNA: TGTGCCAGCATGGGAAACATTCTCACTGAAGCTTTCTTT. Protein sequence: CASMGNILTEAFF.

The chain has TRBV5-6 and TRBJ1-2; the D gene is possibly TRBD1 (6 bases). Per germline, CDR1 SGHDT and CDR2 YYEEEE. The CDR3 consists of 12 residues. Trimming removed 2 bases at V and 11 bases at J, with 13 bases between. CDR3 amino acids: CASSFNRVGYTF. In DNA form, the CDR3 reads TGTGCCAGCAGCTTTAACAGGGTCGGGTACACCTTC.

This clonotype has only a few counts. V and J are TRBV20-1 and TRBJ1-3; perhaps TRBD1 as D (5 bases). From germline, CDR1 is DFQATT and CDR2 SNEGSKA (reference sequence). V was cut by 1 base and J by 3 bases, with 10 bases left in between. This CDR3 contains 14 residues. The CDR3 loop reads CSARVPGFGNTIYF. The DNA for the CDR3 is TGCAGTGCTAGAGTACCAGGGTTTGGAAACACCATATATTTT.

V is TRBV28 and J is TRBJ1-5; D remains ambiguous. CDR1 is MDHEN and CDR2 is SYDVKM in the germline V gene. The V gene lost 5 bases and the J gene lost 5 bases, with 4 bases spanning the gap. This CDR3 contains 11 residues. The CDR3 nucleotides are TGTGCCAGCAGTGATCATCAGCCCCAGCATTTT. The encoded protein is CASSDHQPQHF.

V gene TRBV10-3 combines with J gene TRBJ1-2; maybe TRBD1 (5 bases). The CDR3 runs to 14 residues. Between the trimmed V and J ends, which lost 2 bases and 4 bases, there was a span of 11 bases. Germline V gene sequence: CDR1 ENHRY, CDR2 SYGVKD. Here the CDR3 DNA reads TGTGCCATCAGTGAGCCGGGACGGAGCTATGGCTACACCTTC. It codes for CAISEPGRSYGYTF.

The rearrangement joins TRBV28 to TRBJ2-3, with a possible D match to TRBD2 (6 bases). The CDR3 covers 12 residues. V was shortened by 6 bases and J by 6 bases, with 10 bases between the two germline ends. Germline-derived CDR1 and CDR2 are MDHEN and SYDVKM. The CDR3 region is CASRGGTDTQYF. CDR3 in DNA: TGTGCCAGCAGGGGGGGTACCGATACGCAGTATTTT. The full variable domain, in which reference TRBV28 and TRBJ2-3 provide the parts outside the CDR3, is DVKVTQSSRYLVKRTGEKVFLECVQDMDHENMFWYRQDPGLGLRLIYFSYDVKMKEKGDIPEGYSVSREKKERFSLILESASTNQTSMYLCASRGGTDTQYFGPGTRLTVL.

This clonotype was detected only a few times. V and J are TRBV7-2 and TRBJ1-2, with D uncertain. Trimming removed 0 bases from V and 5 bases from J, with 10 bases in between. This CDR3 region has 14 residues. The germline gives CDR1 SGHTA, CDR2 FQGNSA. The CDR3 sequence: CASSLAGPEYGYTF. The CDR3 coding sequence is TGTGCCAGCAGCTTAGCAGGGCCGGAGTATGGCTACACCTTC.

The rearrangement uses TRBV11-2 and TRBJ2-7; a weak D match, TRBD1 (6 bases). This CDR3 is built from 15 residues. Between the trimmed V and J ends, which lost 3 bases and 0 bases, there was a span of 12 bases. Looked up from germline, CDR1 is SGHAT and CDR2 is FQNNGV. In DNA, the CDR3 is TGTGCCAGCAGCTTCGACAGGCCCCTCTCCTACGAGCAGTACTTC. This codes for CASSFDRPLSYEQYF.

The chain is built from TRBV5-4 and TRBJ1-3, with D perhaps TRBD1 (5 bases). The germline V gene has CDR1 SGHNT and CDR2 YYREEE (reference sequence). The CDR3 has 17 residues. The germline V and J ends were trimmed by 0 bases and 4 bases, with 17 bases remaining between them. In DNA form, the CDR3 reads TGTGCCAGCAGCTTGGCCGTAGGGCAGGGTCACGGAAACACCATATATTTT. It yields the protein CASSLAVGQGHGNTIYF. The full variable domain, rest sourced from reference TRBV5-4 and TRBJ1-3, is ETGVTQSPTHLIKTRGQQVTLRCSSQSGHNTVSWYQQALGQGPQFIFQYYREEENGRGNFPPRFSGLQFPNYSSELNVNALELDDSALYLCASSLAVGQGHGNTIYFGEGSWLTVV.